The present T cell receptor (beta chain) was sequenced within a study of post-analysis software for immune sequencing data. Study overall: Patients had relapsing-remitting, secondary progressive or progressive-relapsing multiple sclerosis; some lacked subtype.

CDR3 length equals 18 residues. CDR1 MNHEY and CDR2 SVGAGI come from the germline V gene. Trimming at V came to 2 bases and at J to 3 bases, leaving 13 bases not matched to a gene. Regarding the study as a whole: F measure clustering grouped samples strongly by preparation batch. In patients, TRBV5-6, TRBV5-1 and TRBV20-1 belonged to five TRBV segments found more frequently than in controls. Significantly lower normalized Chao1 diversity was found in patients with multiple sclerosis relative to controls.

For this clonotype: Its antigen is as yet unknown.

Included in the TCR beta cDNA libraries were unique molecular identifiers. When about 1 to 11 million T cells were used, they gave about 550,000 cDNA molecules. TCRdb processed the PCR reads anew with MiXCR; each CDR3 protein has one entry. The sample carries approximately 730,000 distinct CDR3 sequences, just under 30% recorded once. Sequences were obtained from blood. The clonotype originates from a girl aged 5 to 17 with multiple sclerosis. V and J are TRBV6-5 and TRBJ2-4, with TRBD1 identical over 7 bases. Here the CDR3 DNA reads TGTGCCAGCAGTTACCGTCCTTACAGGGGTTCGGACAAAAACATTCAGTACTTC. This gives the protein CASSYRPYRGSDKNIQYF.